Listed below are T cell receptor beta chains from one sample, sequenced in a study of regulatory T cells in long-lasting Graves disease. In TCRdb, the multiplex PCR reads were re-called with MiXCR into one record per CDR3 protein. The sample records 450,000 to 600,000 distinct CDR3 sequences, about a sixth being singletons. The same sample was also used in a study of T cells in Graves' hyperthyroidism and ophthalmopathy.

The input for sequencing was peripheral blood mononuclear cells (PBMCs), taken at new diagnosis, from a patient treated with antithyroid drugs. The receptors were gathered from a man aged 40-50 years with Graves disease. The CDR3 runs from the conserved cysteine through the conserved F or W. The D gene is left open where the match is weak. Expanded clones are given a class, and other clones once, few, many or no size at all.

J | size | D | V | DNA | CDR3
TRBJ2-7 | many | - | TRBV5-1 | TGCGCCAGCAAGGGTCTAGGTTTCGACGAGCAGTACTTC | CASKGLGFDEQYF
TRBJ2-3 | many | TRBD2 | TRBV20-1 | TGCAGCGCATCCGTAGCGGGGGAGGCCTTCACAGATACGCAGTATTTT | CSASVAGEAFTDTQYF
TRBJ1-2 | few | TRBD1 | TRBV29-1 | TGCAGCGTAGGCGACAGGGGCTATGGCTACACCTTC | CSVGDRGYGYTF
TRBJ1-2 | few | - | TRBV5-6 | TGTGCCAGCAGCTACCGGGACGGATGGAACTATGGCTACACCTTC | CASSYRDGWNYGYTF
TRBJ2-5 | many | - | TRBV28 | TGTGCCAGCAGTCGACAGGGAGGGCCTCAAGAGACCCAGTACTTC | CASSRQGGPQETQYF
TRBJ2-7 | many | - | TRBV11-2 | TGTGCCAGCAGCGTTAACCAGGGCTACGAGCAGTACTTC | CASSVNQGYEQYF
TRBJ1-2 | - | TRBD1 | TRBV12-3/TRBV12-4 | TGTGCCAGCAGTTCCGGACAGGGGGGCGCCTATGGCTACACCTTC | CASSSGQGGAYGYTF
TRBJ2-7 | many | - | TRBV2 | TGTGCCAGCAGTATTAAGAGCGAGCAGTACTTC | CASSIKSEQYF
TRBJ2-1 | many | - | TRBV5-1 | TGCGCCAGCAAGGTCGGGAGCCTTGAGCAGTTCTTC | CASKVGSLEQFF
TRBJ1-1 | many | - | TRBV6-1 | TGTGCCAGCAGGAGAAGAGGGCAGAACACTGAAGCTTTCTTT | CASRRRGQNTEAFF
TRBJ2-1 | many | - | TRBV2 | TGTGCCAGCATGGGTCTTCTCAATGAGCAGTTCTTC | CASMGLLNEQFF
TRBJ1-6 | - | - | TRBV20-1 | TGCAGTGCTACGGTTACAGGGCGGAATTCACCCCTCCACTTT | CSATVTGRNSPLHF
TRBJ2-3 | many | - | TRBV5-1 | TGCGCCAGCAGCTTGATGGCGGGAAAAAGCACAGATACGCAGTATTTT | CASSLMAGKSTDTQYF
TRBJ2-3 | many | - | TRBV3-1 | TGTGCCAGCAGCCCGGGAGTCACAGATACGCAGTATTTT | CASSPGVTDTQYF
TRBJ2-7 | - | TRBD1 | TRBV28 | TGTGCCAGCAGTTCAAGACAGGGGACCACCTACGAGCAGTACTTC | CASSSRQGTTYEQYF
TRBJ1-3 | few | - | TRBV6-1 | TGTGCCAGCACCCAGGGGCTCTCTGGAAACACCATATATTTT | CASTQGLSGNTIYF
TRBJ2-7 | few | - | TRBV6-1 | TGTGCCAGCAGTACGACTAGGAAGGCCGAGCAGTACTTC | CASSTTRKAEQYF
TRBJ2-1 | many | TRBD1 | TRBV28 | TGTGCCAGCAGTTCCGACAGGGGGTCAATTAGTAGGAATGAGCAGTTCTTC | CASSSDRGSISRNEQFF
TRBJ2-7 | many | - | TRBV19 | TGTGCCAGTACCTCCAGCGCGGATTCCTACGAGCAGTACTTC | CASTSSADSYEQYF
TRBJ1-4 | - | TRBD1 | TRBV6-1 | TGTGCCAGCAGTCCCCGCGACAGGGGCGCAACTAATGAAAAACTGTTTTTT | CASSPRDRGATNEKLFF
TRBJ1-2 | many | TRBD1 | TRBV6-1 | TGTGCCAGCAGTGAAGCGGCGCAGGGGGTCTATGGCTACACCTTC | CASSEAAQGVYGYTF
TRBJ2-7 | - | - | TRBV4-2 | TGTGCCAGCAGCCAGAGGACGGGAGAGCCACGGTACTTC | CASSQRTGEPRYF
TRBJ2-7 | many | - | TRBV29-1 | TGCAGCGTTGTTGTTGGGGGGTCCGGAAGCGAGCAGTACTTC | CSVVVGGSGSEQYF
TRBJ1-5 | - | TRBD1 | TRBV20-1 | TGCAGTGCCCCGACAGGGGAGAGCAATCAGCCCCAGCATTTT | CSAPTGESNQPQHF
TRBJ1-3 | few | - | TRBV7-9 | TGTGCCAGCAGCAATCCGGACGGAACCATATATTTT | CASSNPDGTIYF
TRBJ2-1 | few | TRBD2 | TRBV7-7 | TGTGCTAGCAGCCCCGGGGCGGGAGGGCCAAATGAGCAGTTCTTC | CASSPGAGGPNEQFF
TRBJ1-2 | - | - | TRBV25-1 | TGTGCCAGCAGGCCCGGGGAGTCAAGGTCCCAAAGGGGTGGCTACACCTTC | CASRPGESRSQRGGYTF
TRBJ1-1 | - | - | TRBV2 | TGCGCCAGCAGTGAGGGGAGAGCGAACACTGAAGCTTTCTTT | CASSEGRANTEAFF
TRBJ2-3 | - | TRBD2 | TRBV30 | TGTGCCTGGACTAGAGGGAGCGGGGGAACCTTTAGCACAGATACGCAGTATTTT | CAWTRGSGGTFSTDTQYF
TRBJ1-2 | many | - | TRBV28 | TGTGCCAGCACCATAGGGGGTAGCTATGGCTACACCTTC | CASTIGGSYGYTF
TRBJ2-1 | many | - | TRBV2 | TGTGCCAGCGGGACACTCTCCTCCTACAATGAGCAGTTCTTC | CASGTLSSYNEQFF
TRBJ2-1 | few | TRBD1 | TRBV12-3/TRBV12-4 | TGTGCCAGCAGTCCATCGACAGGGATTGGCCCCAATGAGCAGTTCTTC | CASSPSTGIGPNEQFF
TRBJ1-3 | - | TRBD1 | TRBV29-1 | TGCAGCGTTGAAGAACAGGGGGCTAGGAACACCATATATTTT | CSVEEQGARNTIYF
TRBJ1-5 | few | - | TRBV28 | TGTGCCAGCGTACCGGGGACCAATCAGCCCCAGCATTTT | CASVPGTNQPQHF
TRBJ2-1 | - | TRBD2 | TRBV3-1 | TGTGCCAGCAGCCCCCAAGCGGGAGGGGTTGAGCAGTTCTTC | CASSPQAGGVEQFF
TRBJ2-1 | many | - | TRBV5-1 | TGCGCCAGCAGCTTGGCCAAGGGTAGCTCCTACAATGAGCAGTTCTTC | CASSLAKGSSYNEQFF
TRBJ2-2 | - | - | TRBV7-2 | TGTGCCAGCAGCTTTGGAGCGGACGCCGGGGAGCTGTTTTTT | CASSFGADAGELFF
TRBJ2-7 | many | - | TRBV5-1 | TGCGCCAGCAGCTTGGAAGGTAGCGCCGCCTACGAGCAGTACTTC | CASSLEGSAAYEQYF
TRBJ1-5 | many | - | TRBV28 | TGTGCCAGCAGTTTATCTTACAGGGAGCAGCCCCAGCATTTT | CASSLSYREQPQHF
TRBJ1-1 | few | - | TRBV19 | TGTGCCAGTAGTATCGGACCCGGAGGCACTGAAGCTTTCTTT | CASSIGPGGTEAFF